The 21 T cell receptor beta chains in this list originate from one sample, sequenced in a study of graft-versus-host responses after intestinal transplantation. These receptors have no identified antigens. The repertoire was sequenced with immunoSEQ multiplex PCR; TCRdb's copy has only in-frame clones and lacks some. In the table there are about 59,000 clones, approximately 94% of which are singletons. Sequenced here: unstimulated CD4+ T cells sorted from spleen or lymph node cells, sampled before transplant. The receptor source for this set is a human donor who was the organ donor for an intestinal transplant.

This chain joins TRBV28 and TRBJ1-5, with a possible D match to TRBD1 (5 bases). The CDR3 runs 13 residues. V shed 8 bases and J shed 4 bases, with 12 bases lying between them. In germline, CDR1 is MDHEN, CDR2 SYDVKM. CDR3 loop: CASFRQGNQPQHF. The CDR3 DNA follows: TGTGCCAGCTTTCGTCAGGGAAATCAGCCCCAGCATTTT. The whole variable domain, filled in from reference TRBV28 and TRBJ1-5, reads DVKVTQSSRYLVKRTGEKVFLECVQDMDHENMFWYRQDPGLGLRLIYFSYDVKMKEKGDIPEGYSVSREKKERFSLILESASTNQTSMYLCASFRQGNQPQHFGDGTRLSIL.

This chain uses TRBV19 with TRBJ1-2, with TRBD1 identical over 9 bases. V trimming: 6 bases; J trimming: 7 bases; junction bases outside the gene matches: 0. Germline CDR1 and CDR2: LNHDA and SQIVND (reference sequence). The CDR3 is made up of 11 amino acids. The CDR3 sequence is CASRTGGGYTF. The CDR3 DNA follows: TGTGCCAGTAGGACAGGGGGTGGCTACACCTTC.

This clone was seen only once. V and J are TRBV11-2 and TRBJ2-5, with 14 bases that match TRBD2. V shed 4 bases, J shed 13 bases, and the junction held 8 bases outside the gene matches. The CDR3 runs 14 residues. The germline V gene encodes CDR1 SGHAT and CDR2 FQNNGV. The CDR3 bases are TGTGCCAGCAGCTCGGGACTAGCGGGGGCCTCCATGTACTTC. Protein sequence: CASSSGLAGASMYF.

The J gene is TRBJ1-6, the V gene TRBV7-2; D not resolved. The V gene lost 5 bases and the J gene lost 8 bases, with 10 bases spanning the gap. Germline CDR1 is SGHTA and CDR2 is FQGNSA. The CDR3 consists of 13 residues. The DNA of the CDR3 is TGTGCCAGCAGCCGTAAATCAGATTCACCCCTCCACTTT. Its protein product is CASSRKSDSPLHF. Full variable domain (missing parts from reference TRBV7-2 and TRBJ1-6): GAGVSQSPSNKVTEKGKDVELRCDPISGHTALYWYRQSLGQGLEFLIYFQGNSAPDKSGLPSDRFSAERTGGSVSTLTIQRTQQEDSAVYLCASSRKSDSPLHFGNGTRLTVT.

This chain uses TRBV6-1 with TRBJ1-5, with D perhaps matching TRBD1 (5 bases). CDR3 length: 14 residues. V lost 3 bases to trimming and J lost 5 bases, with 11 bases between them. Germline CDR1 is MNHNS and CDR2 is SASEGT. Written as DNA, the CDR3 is TGTGCCAGCAGTGAGGTGCCAGGGTATCAGCCCCAGCATTTT. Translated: CASSEVPGYQPQHF.

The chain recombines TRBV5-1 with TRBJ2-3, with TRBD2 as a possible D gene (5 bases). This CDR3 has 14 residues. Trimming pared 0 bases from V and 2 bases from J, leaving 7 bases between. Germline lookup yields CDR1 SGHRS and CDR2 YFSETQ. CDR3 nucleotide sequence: TGCGCCAGCAGCTTGGCAGCGGTCACAGATACGCAGTATTTT. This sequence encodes CASSLAAVTDTQYF.

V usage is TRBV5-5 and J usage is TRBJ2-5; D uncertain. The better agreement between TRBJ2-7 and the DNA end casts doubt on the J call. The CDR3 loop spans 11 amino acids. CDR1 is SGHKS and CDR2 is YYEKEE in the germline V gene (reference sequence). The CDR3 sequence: CASSLFYEQYF. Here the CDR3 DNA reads TGTGCCAGCAGCTTGTTCTACGAGCAGTACTTC.

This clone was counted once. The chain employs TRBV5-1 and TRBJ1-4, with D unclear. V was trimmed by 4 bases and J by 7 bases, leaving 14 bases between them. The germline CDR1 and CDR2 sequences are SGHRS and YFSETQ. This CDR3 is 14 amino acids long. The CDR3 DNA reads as TGCGCCAGCAGCCCCGTACCGGAAGGTGAAAAACTGTTTTTT. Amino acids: CASSPVPEGEKLFF.

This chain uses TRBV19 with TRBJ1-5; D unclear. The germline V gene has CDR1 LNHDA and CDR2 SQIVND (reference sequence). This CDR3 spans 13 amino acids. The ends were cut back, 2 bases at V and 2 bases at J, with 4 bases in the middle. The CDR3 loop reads CASSIWGNQPQHF. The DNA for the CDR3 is TGTGCCAGTAGTATATGGGGCAATCAGCCCCAGCATTTT.

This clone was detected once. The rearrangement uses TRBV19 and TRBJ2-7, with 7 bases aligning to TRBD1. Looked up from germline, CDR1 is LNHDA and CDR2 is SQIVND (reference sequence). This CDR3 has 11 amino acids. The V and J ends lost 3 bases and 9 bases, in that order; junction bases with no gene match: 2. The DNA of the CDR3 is TGTGCCAGTAGTATGGGACAGACGCAGTACTTC. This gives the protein CASSMGQTQYF.

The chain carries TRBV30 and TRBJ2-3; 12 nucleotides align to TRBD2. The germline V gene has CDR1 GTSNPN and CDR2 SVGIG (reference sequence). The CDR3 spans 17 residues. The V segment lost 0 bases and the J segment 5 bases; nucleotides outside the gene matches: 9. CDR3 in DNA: TGTGCCTGGAGTGTGAGGCTAGCGGGGGGGCCGGGAGATACGCAGTATTTT. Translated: CAWSVRLAGGPGDTQYF.

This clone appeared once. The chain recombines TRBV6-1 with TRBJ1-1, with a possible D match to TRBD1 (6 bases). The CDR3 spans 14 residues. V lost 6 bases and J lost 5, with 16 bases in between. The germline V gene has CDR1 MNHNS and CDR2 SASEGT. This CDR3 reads CASRSGTWGTEAFF. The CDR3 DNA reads TGTGCCAGCAGATCCGGGACATGGGGGACTGAAGCTTTCTTT.

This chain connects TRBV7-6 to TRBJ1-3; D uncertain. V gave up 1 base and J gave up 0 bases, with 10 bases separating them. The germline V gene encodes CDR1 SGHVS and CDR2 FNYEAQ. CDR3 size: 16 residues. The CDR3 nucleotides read TGTGCCAGCAGCTTAGGTGGACCGTCCTCTGGAAACACCATATATTTT. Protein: CASSLGGPSSGNTIYF.

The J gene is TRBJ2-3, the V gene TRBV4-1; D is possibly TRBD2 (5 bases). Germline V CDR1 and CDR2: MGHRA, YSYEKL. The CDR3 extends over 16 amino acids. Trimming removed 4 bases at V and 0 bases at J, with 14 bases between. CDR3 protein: CASSPVGSRSTDTQYF. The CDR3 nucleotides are TGCGCCAGCAGCCCTGTGGGGAGCCGAAGCACAGATACGCAGTATTTT.

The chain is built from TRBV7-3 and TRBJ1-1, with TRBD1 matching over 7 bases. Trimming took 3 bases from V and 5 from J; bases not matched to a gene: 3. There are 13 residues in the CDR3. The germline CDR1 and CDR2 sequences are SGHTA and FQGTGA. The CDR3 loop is CASSFHRGTEAFF. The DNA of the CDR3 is TGTGCCAGCAGCTTTCACAGGGGAACTGAAGCTTTCTTT.

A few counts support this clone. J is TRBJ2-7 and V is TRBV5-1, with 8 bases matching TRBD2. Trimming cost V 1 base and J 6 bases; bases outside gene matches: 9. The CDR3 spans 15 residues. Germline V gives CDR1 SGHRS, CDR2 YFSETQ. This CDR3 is CASSLTGRGDFEQYF. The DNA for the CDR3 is TGCGCCAGCAGCTTGACGGGGCGGGGGGACTTCGAGCAGTACTTC.

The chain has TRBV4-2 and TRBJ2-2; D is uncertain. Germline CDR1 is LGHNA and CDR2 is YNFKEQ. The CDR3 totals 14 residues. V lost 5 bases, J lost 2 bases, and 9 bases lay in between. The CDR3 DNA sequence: TGTGCCAGCAGCGTCCCGTCAAACACCGGGGAGCTGTTTTTT. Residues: CASSVPSNTGELFF.

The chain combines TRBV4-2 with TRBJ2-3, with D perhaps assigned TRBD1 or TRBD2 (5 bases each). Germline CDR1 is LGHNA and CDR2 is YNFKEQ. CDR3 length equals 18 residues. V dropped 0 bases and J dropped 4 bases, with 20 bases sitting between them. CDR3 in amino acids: CASSQEPEGSVRADTQYF. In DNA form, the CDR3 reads TGTGCCAGCAGCCAAGAGCCAGAGGGGTCGGTTAGGGCAGATACGCAGTATTTT.

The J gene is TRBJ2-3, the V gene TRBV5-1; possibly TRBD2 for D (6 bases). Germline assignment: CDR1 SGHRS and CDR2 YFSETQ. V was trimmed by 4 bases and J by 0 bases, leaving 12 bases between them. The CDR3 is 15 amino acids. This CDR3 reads CASSASGPSTDTQYF. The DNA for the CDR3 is TGCGCCAGCAGCGCAAGCGGGCCTAGCACAGATACGCAGTATTTT.

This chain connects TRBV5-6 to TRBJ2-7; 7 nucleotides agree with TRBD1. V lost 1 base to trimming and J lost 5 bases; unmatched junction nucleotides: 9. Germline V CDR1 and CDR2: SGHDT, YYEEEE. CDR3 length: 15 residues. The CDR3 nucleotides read TGTGCCAGCAGCTTGAAGGGCAGGGGGTACCACGAGCAGTACTTC. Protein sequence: CASSLKGRGYHEQYF.

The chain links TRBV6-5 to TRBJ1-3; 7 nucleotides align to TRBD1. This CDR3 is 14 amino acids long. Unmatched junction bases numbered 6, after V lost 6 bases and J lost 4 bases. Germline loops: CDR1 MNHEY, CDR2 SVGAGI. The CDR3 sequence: CASRPRDSGNTIYF. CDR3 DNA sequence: TGTGCCAGCAGGCCCCGGGACAGCGGAAACACCATATATTTT.